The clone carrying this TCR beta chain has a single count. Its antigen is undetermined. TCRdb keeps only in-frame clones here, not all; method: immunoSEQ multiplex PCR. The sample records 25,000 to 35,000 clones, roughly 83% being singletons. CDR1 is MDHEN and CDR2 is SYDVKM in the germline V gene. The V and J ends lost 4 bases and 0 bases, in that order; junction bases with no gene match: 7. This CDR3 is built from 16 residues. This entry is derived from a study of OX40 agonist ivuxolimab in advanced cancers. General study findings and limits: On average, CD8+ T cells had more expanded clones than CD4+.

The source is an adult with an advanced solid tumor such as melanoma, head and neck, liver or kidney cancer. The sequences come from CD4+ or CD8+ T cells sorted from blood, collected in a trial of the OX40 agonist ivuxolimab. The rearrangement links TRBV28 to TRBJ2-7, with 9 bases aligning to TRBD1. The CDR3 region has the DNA TGTGCCAGCAGTTCCTCGACAGGGGGGAGCTCCTACGAGCAGTACTTC. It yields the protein CASSSSTGGSSYEQYF.